Shown below are 26 T cell receptor beta chains from a single sample sequenced in a study of blood T cell repertoires in COVID-19. Here immunoSEQ multiplex PCR was the method, and the copy in TCRdb shows in-frame clones only, minus some. The data contain about 190,000 clones, less than 80% of them seen just once; the ten biggest clones take up roughly 13%. Sequencing input: peripheral blood. The receptors originated from a man aged 50 to 60 who had recovered from COVID-19.

The chain has TRBV28 and TRBJ1-3, with unresolved D. Germline V CDR1 and CDR2: MDHEN, SYDVKM. V lost 6 bases and J lost 4, with 7 bases in between. The length of the CDR3 is 12 residues. CDR3 DNA sequence: TGTGCCAGCAGCGTCACAGGAAACACCATATATTTT. Its translation is CASSVTGNTIYF.

The J gene is TRBJ2-2, the V gene TRBV7-2; 7 nucleotides line up with TRBD1. Germline V gene lookup returns CDR1 SGHTA and CDR2 FQGNSA. The CDR3 loop spans 15 amino acids. V shed 3 bases, J shed 4 bases, and the junction held 5 bases outside the gene matches. The CDR3 coding sequence is TGTGCCAGCAGCTTCGACAGGGTTAGCACCGGGGAGCTGTTTTTT. Translation gives CASSFDRVSTGELFF.

This sequence joins TRBV5-6 and TRBJ2-2; 14 bases are a match to TRBD2. J gave up 6 bases and V 4 bases, and 2 bases lay outside the gene matches. CDR3 size: 15 residues. Germline V gives CDR1 SGHDT, CDR2 YYEEEE. The CDR3 sequence is CASSGTSGSPGELFF. The CDR3 coding sequence is TGTGCCAGCAGCGGGACTAGCGGGAGCCCCGGGGAGCTGTTTTTT.

The rearrangement uses TRBV7-8 and TRBJ1-3; D is undetermined. The V end was cut by 1 base, the J end by 9 bases, with 10 bases between. This CDR3 comprises 13 residues. Germline V CDR1 and CDR2: SGHVS, FQNEAQ. DNA for the CDR3: TGTGCCAGCAGCTTAGAACTCCGGGGCACCATATATTTT. Residues: CASSLELRGTIYF.

V and J are TRBV12-3 or TRBV12-4 and TRBJ2-1; 10 nucleotides align to TRBD2. V gave up 6 bases and J gave up 7 bases; unmatched junction bases: 3. This CDR3 has 13 residues. In DNA form, the CDR3 reads TGTGCCAGCAGCACACTAGCGGGAAATGAGCAGTTCTTC. Translating gives CASSTLAGNEQFF.

The chain joins TRBV4-2 to TRBJ2-7, with a possible D match to TRBD2 (6 bases). Trimming took 4 bases from V and 2 from J, leaving 12 bases between them. CDR1 LGHNA and CDR2 YNFKEQ come from the germline V gene. The CDR3 loop spans 14 amino acids. CDR3 residues: CASSLRDSTYEQYF. The CDR3 bases are TGTGCCAGCAGCCTCCGGGACTCAACCTACGAGCAGTACTTC.

The table lists this clone with a few counts. The chain has TRBV30 and TRBJ2-7; possible D gene TRBD2, 6 bases. The germline V gene encodes CDR1 GTSNPN and CDR2 SVGIG (reference sequence). V dropped 0 bases and J dropped 0 bases, with 9 bases sitting between them. The CDR3 has 14 amino acids. The CDR3 loop is CAWSVGGVSYEQYF. The CDR3 DNA reads as TGTGCCTGGAGTGTAGGCGGGGTCTCCTACGAGCAGTACTTC. Filled out from reference TRBV30 and TRBJ2-7, the complete variable domain reads SQTIHQWPATLVQPVGSPLSLECTVEGTSNPNLYWYRQAAGRGLQLLFYSVGIGQISSEVPQNLSASRPQDRQFILSSKKLLLSDSGFYLCAWSVGGVSYEQYFGPGTRLTVT.

The CDR3 region has the DNA TGTGCCAGCAGCTCCGGACTAGCGCAATACAATGAGCAGTTCTTC. It yields the protein CASSSGLAQYNEQFF. This chain joins TRBV7-3 and TRBJ2-1, with TRBD2 matching 9 bases. This CDR3 has 15 residues. Trimming took 4 bases from V and 4 from J; bases not matched to a gene: 5. Germline values: CDR1 SGHTA, CDR2 FQGTGA.

The chain carries TRBV2 and TRBJ2-1; D might be TRBD1 (6 bases). V lost 7 bases, J lost 6 bases, and 13 bases lay in between. This CDR3 is 13 amino acids long. CDR1 and CDR2 from the germline V gene are SNHLY and FYNNEI. The CDR3 bases are TGTGCCAGCAAAGGGGGTCGCGGCAATGAGCAGTTCTTC. Translating gives CASKGGRGNEQFF.

This rearrangement joins TRBV3-1 (or the pseudogene TRBV3-2) to TRBJ2-1, with D unresolved. This CDR3 spans 12 amino acids. The germline gives CDR1 LGHDT, CDR2 YNNKEL (reference sequence). V lost 2 bases and J lost 6, with 5 bases in between. As DNA, the CDR3 is TGTGCCAGCAGCCAATTTAGCAATGAGCAGTTCTTC. The encoded protein is CASSQFSNEQFF.

The chain recombines TRBV6-5 with TRBJ2-1, with a weak D call TRBD1 (5 bases). This CDR3 is 14 amino acids long. CDR1 and CDR2 (germline): MNHEY, SVGAGI. The germline V and J ends were trimmed by 0 bases and 6 bases, with 9 bases remaining between them. The CDR3, as DNA: TGTGCCAGCAGTTACTCGAGCAGGGTCAATGAGCAGTTCTTC. Protein sequence: CASSYSSRVNEQFF.

This clone was counted between two and nine times. The chain is built from TRBV7-9 and TRBJ2-1; D not resolved. V was pared by 2 bases and J by 5 bases, with 7 bases between. This CDR3 is 13 amino acids long. Germline V gives CDR1 SEHNR, CDR2 FQNEAQ (reference sequence). The CDR3 spells CASSLNGDNEQFF. The CDR3 DNA follows: TGTGCCAGCAGCTTAAACGGAGACAATGAGCAGTTCTTC. The variable domain in full, completed from reference TRBV7-9 and TRBJ2-1, reads DTGVSQNPRHKITKRGQNVTFRCDPISEHNRLYWYRQTLGQGPEFLTYFQNEAQLEKSRLLSDRFSAERPKGSFSTLEIQRTEQGDSAMYLCASSLNGDNEQFFGPGTRLTVL.

This clone was counted a few times. The chain joins TRBV9 to TRBJ2-3; 13 bases line up with TRBD2. CDR3 length: 18 residues. The V and J ends lost 3 bases and 5 bases, in that order; junction bases with no gene match: 12. The germline gives CDR1 SGDLS, CDR2 YYNGEE. The DNA for the CDR3 is TGTGCCAGCAGCGAGGAAATTAGGACTAGCGGGAGATTAGATACGCAGTATTTT. Translation gives CASSEEIRTSGRLDTQYF.

The gene calls are TRBV5-1 and TRBJ2-5; 7 bases match TRBD1. After removal of 2 bases from V and 4 bases from J, the junction contained 8 bases not matched to a gene. The CDR3 consists of 15 residues. Germline assignment: CDR1 SGHRS and CDR2 YFSETQ. The CDR3 reads CASSFQGQSIETQYF. The CDR3 DNA follows: TGCGCCAGCAGCTTCCAGGGACAGTCGATAGAGACCCAGTACTTC. Using reference TRBV5-1 and TRBJ2-5 for the parts outside the CDR3, the full variable domain is KAGVTQTPRYLIKTRGQQVTLSCSPISGHRSVSWYQQTPGQGLQFLFEYFSETQRNKGNFPGRFSGRQFSNSRSEMNVSTLELGDSALYLCASSFQGQSIETQYFGPGTRLLVL.

The genes are TRBV5-1 and TRBJ1-1; maybe TRBD1 (6 bases). Per the germline V gene, CDR1 is SGHRS and CDR2 is YFSETQ. The V end was cut by 0 bases, the J end by 5 bases, with 8 bases between. This CDR3 has 13 residues. CDR3 sequence (DNA): TGCGCCAGCAGCTTGGGGGGGCCAACTGAAGCTTTCTTT. Amino acids: CASSLGGPTEAFF.

This clone was found once. CDR3 sequence (DNA): TGTGCCAGCAGCCAAAGCGGGGGTTCCTACGAGCAGTACTTC. Translated, it gives CASSQSGGSYEQYF. The genes are TRBV4-2 and TRBJ2-7, with 8 bases matching TRBD2. CDR3 length equals 14 residues. Germline V CDR1 and CDR2: LGHNA, YNFKEQ. J was trimmed by 1 base and V by 2 bases; bases with no gene match: 1.

This chain joins TRBV10-2 and TRBJ1-6; D uncertain. Trimming removed 7 bases at V and 7 bases at J, with 11 bases between. Germline CDR1 WSHSY, CDR2 SAAADI. The CDR3 loop spans 13 amino acids. CDR3 DNA: TGCGCCAGCAAAGAATTCGGGAATTCACCCCTCCACTTT. It translates to CASKEFGNSPLHF.

The chain links TRBV5-6 to TRBJ1-5; 8 bases are a match to TRBD1. Looked up from germline, CDR1 is SGHDT and CDR2 is YYEEEE. CDR3 length: 16 amino acids. J gave up 4 bases and V 3 bases, and 9 bases lay outside the gene matches. This CDR3 is CASSSKAGTGNQPQHF. For the CDR3, the DNA is TGTGCCAGCAGCTCAAAAGCCGGGACAGGAAATCAGCCCCAGCATTTT.

The chain employs TRBV30 and TRBJ1-2; no definite D call. V was trimmed by 4 bases and J by 7 bases, leaving 13 bases between them. Looked up from germline, CDR1 is GTSNPN and CDR2 is SVGIG (reference sequence). The CDR3 has 12 residues. The CDR3 region has the DNA TGTGCCTGGACAGGCTTCCGAACTGGCTACACCTTC. The encoded protein is CAWTGFRTGYTF. Combining the CDR3 with reference TRBV30 and TRBJ1-2 gives the whole variable domain SQTIHQWPATLVQPVGSPLSLECTVEGTSNPNLYWYRQAAGRGLQLLFYSVGIGQISSEVPQNLSASRPQDRQFILSSKKLLLSDSGFYLCAWTGFRTGYTFGSGTRLTVV.

The chain employs TRBV15 and TRBJ2-7; D not resolved. The CDR3 contains 13 residues. In germline, CDR1 is LNHNV, CDR2 YYDKDF (reference sequence). The ends were cut back, 3 bases at V and 0 bases at J, with 6 bases in the middle. DNA for the CDR3: TGTGCCACCAGCAGGTTCAGCTCCTACGAGCAGTACTTC. Residues: CATSRFSSYEQYF.

The gene calls are TRBV19 and TRBJ2-4, with TRBD1 matching 8 bases. The germline V gene has CDR1 LNHDA and CDR2 SQIVND (reference sequence). The CDR3 consists of 14 residues. Trimming took 10 bases from V and 8 from J; bases not matched to a gene: 13. For the CDR3, the DNA is TGTGCCAACCTCCATTACAGGGGGTCGGACATTCAGTACTTC. Its translation: CANLHYRGSDIQYF.

The chain links TRBV28 to TRBJ2-5, with 7 positions matching TRBD2. The CDR3 spans 15 residues. The germline V gene has CDR1 MDHEN and CDR2 SYDVKM. Germline trimming cut 7 bases from V and 1 base from J; bases unmatched to any gene: 9. The CDR3: CASTPIGRAQETQYF. The CDR3 DNA reads TGTGCCAGCACCCCGATTGGGAGGGCCCAAGAGACCCAGTACTTC. The whole variable domain, filled in from reference TRBV28 and TRBJ2-5, reads DVKVTQSSRYLVKRTGEKVFLECVQDMDHENMFWYRQDPGLGLRLIYFSYDVKMKEKGDIPEGYSVSREKKERFSLILESASTNQTSMYLCASTPIGRAQETQYFGPGTRLLVL.

The chain recombines TRBV19 with TRBJ2-7; TRBD2 matches 10 bases. The CDR3 sequence is 14 residues long. Germline V lookup: CDR1 LNHDA, CDR2 SQIVND (reference sequence). Losses at the gene ends were 6 bases for V and 2 bases for J; bases not matched to a gene: 4. The CDR3 sequence: CASSRTSGTYEQYF. Written as DNA, the CDR3 is TGTGCCAGTAGCAGGACTAGCGGAACCTACGAGCAGTACTTC.

The chain couples TRBV5-8 to TRBJ2-5; weak D call: TRBD1 (7 bases). Germline V gene lookup returns CDR1 SGHTS and CDR2 YDEGEE. This CDR3 comprises 14 residues. V lost 5 bases and J 5 bases, leaving 16 bases between the germline ends. The CDR3: CASRYRTGGETQYF. The CDR3 DNA is TGTGCCAGCAGGTACAGGACAGGAGGGGAGACCCAGTACTTC.

J is TRBJ2-3 and V is TRBV11-1, with 9 nucleotides matching TRBD2. V gave up 5 bases and J gave up 0 bases; unmatched junction bases: 6. The germline V gene encodes CDR1 SGHAT and CDR2 FQDESV (reference sequence). This CDR3 is 16 amino acids long. CDR3 region: CASSKWTSASTDTQYF. The DNA for the CDR3 is TGTGCCAGCAGCAAATGGACTAGCGCTAGCACAGATACGCAGTATTTT.

The chain links TRBV19 to TRBJ1-1; D is uncertain. CDR1 and CDR2 (germline): LNHDA, SQIVND (reference sequence). Trimming removed 3 bases at V and 0 bases at J, with 11 bases between. This CDR3 has 15 residues. CDR3: CASSMRPPLNTEAFF. CDR3 nucleotides: TGTGCCAGTAGTATGCGGCCGCCTCTGAACACTGAAGCTTTCTTT. Looking up the rest from reference TRBV19 and TRBJ1-1 gives the full variable domain: DGGITQSPKYLFRKEGQNVTLSCEQNLNHDAMYWYRQDPGQGLRLIYYSQIVNDFQKGDIAEGYSVSREKKESFPLTVTSAQKNPTAFYLCASSMRPPLNTEAFFGQGTRLTVV.